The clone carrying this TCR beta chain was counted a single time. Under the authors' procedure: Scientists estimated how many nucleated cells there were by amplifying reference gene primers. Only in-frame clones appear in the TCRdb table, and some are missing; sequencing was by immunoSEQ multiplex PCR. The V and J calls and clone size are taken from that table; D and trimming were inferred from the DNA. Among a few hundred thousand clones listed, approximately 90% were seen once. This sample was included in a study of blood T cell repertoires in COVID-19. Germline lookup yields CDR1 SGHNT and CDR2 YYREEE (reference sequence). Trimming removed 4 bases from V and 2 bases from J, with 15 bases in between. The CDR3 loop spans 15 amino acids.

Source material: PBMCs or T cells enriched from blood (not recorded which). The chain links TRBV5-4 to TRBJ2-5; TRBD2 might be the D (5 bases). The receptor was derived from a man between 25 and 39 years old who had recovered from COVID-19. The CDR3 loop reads CASSLRVSSQETQYF. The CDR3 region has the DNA TGTGCCAGCAGCCTGAGGGTTTCCAGTCAAGAGACCCAGTACTTC.